Listed below are T cell receptor beta chains from one sample, sequenced in a study of blood T cell repertoires in COVID-19. Sequencing was performed with immunoSEQ multiplex PCR; in TCRdb, only in-frame clones are kept and a portion is missing. The data contain around 150,000 clones, about 93% of them singletons. The sample was peripheral blood. These receptors were taken from a woman aged 50 to 60 with acute or convalescent COVID-19. Both conserved end residues are part of each CDR3. A D gene is named only where the DNA matches it firmly. Part of the rows lack a size; the others show once, few, many or a class for expanded clones.

d_gene | j_gene | abundance | v_gene | CDR3aa | CDR3nt
- | TRBJ1-2 | - | TRBV11-2 | CASSKDRYGYTF | TGTGCCAGCAGCAAAGACAGATATGGCTACACCTTC
TRBD2 | TRBJ2-1 | few | TRBV10-3 | CAISDYGTSGSSYNEQFF | TGTGCCATCAGTGATTACGGGACTAGCGGGAGCTCCTACAATGAGCAGTTCTTC
TRBD1 | TRBJ1-2 | - | TRBV7-2 | CASSVRQGAEGYTF | TGTGCCAGCAGCGTTAGACAGGGAGCGGAAGGCTACACCTTC
TRBD1 | TRBJ2-2 | - | TRBV10-2 | CASKKQGRNTGELFF | TGCGCCAGCAAAAAACAGGGGAGGAACACCGGGGAGCTGTTTTTT
- | TRBJ2-7 | - | TRBV28 | CASSSTAPYEQYF | TGTGCCAGCAGTTCCACAGCACCCTACGAGCAGTACTTC
- | TRBJ2-6 | - | TRBV24-1 | CATSGPLGESNVLTF | TGTGCCACCAGTGGCCCTTTGGGAGAGTCCAACGTCCTGACTTTC
- | TRBJ2-1 | - | TRBV24-1 | CATGDTGSSYNEQFF | TGTGCCACCGGAGATACAGGGAGCTCCTACAATGAGCAGTTCTTC
TRBD2 | TRBJ2-1 | - | TRBV19 | CATKSGARVNEQFF | TGTGCCACCAAGAGCGGGGCACGGGTGAATGAGCAGTTCTTC
TRBD1 | TRBJ2-7 | - | TRBV28 | CASSDIRGSEQYF | TGTGCCAGCAGCGACATCAGGGGGAGCGAGCAGTACTTC
- | TRBJ1-4 | - | TRBV7-2 | CASSLPGSKLFF | TGTGCCAGCAGCCTCCCAGGGTCCAAACTGTTTTTT
TRBD1 | TRBJ1-2 | - | TRBV7-2 | CASSQGQQYGYTF | TGTGCCAGCAGCCAGGGACAGCAGTATGGCTACACCTTC
- | TRBJ2-7 | - | TRBV30 | CAWSGAGYEQYF | TGTGCCTGGAGTGGGGCAGGGTACGAGCAGTACTTC
- | TRBJ2-7 | - | TRBV6-5 | CASSLGQSYEQYF | TGTGCCAGCAGCCTCGGACAGTCGTACGAGCAGTACTTC
- | TRBJ2-7 | - | TRBV19 | CASSIVGGGYEQYF | TGTGCCAGTAGTATAGTGGGGGGTGGCTACGAGCAGTACTTC
- | TRBJ1-4 | - | TRBV6-1 | CASSEAPRVEKLFF | TGTGCCAGCAGTGAAGCGCCACGGGTTGAAAAACTGTTTTTT
- | TRBJ1-3 | - | TRBV13 | CASSLSGSGNTIYF | TGTGCCAGCAGCTTAAGCGGGTCTGGAAACACCATATATTTT
- | TRBJ2-5 | - | TRBV30 | CAWKSGQFRSETQYF | TGTGCCTGGAAAAGTGGGCAGTTTAGGTCGGAGACCCAGTACTTC